The present entry profiles one T cell receptor beta chain with its context. The antigen is unknown. As for treatment: approximately nine-day PBMC culture with coronavirus spike peptide pools or control peptides (ViraFEST assay). ViraFEST used peptide pools to expand antigen-specific T cells and subsequently sequenced their TCRs. This entry comes from a study of vaccination and CD4 T cells after COVID-19. Background on the study: The convalescents, six males and four females, included two who were Hispanic. Investigators stimulated cells with overlapping spike peptides drawn from SARS-CoV-2, HCoV-NL63, HCoV-OC43 and HCoV-229E.

This CDR3 contains 13 residues. The germline V and J ends were trimmed by 7 bases and 6 bases, with 16 bases remaining between them. The germline V gene encodes CDR1 ENHRY and CDR2 SYGVKD. With the Oncomine TCR Beta short-read assay, DNA from cultured CD4+ T cells was sequenced. Genomic DNA was isolated from cultured CD4+ T cells. TCRdb fed the PCR reads into MiXCR, producing one record per CDR3 protein. Of 10,000 to 15,000 distinct CDR3 sequences in the sample, around 47% are singletons; the top ten hold 24%. This sequence joins TRBV10-3 and TRBJ2-7; either TRBD1 or TRBD2 may supply D (5 bases each). The TCR comes from a human donor who had recovered from COVID-19. The sequencing input was CD4+ T cells from blood, cultured in vitro. CDR3 in amino acids: CAIMGVGLREQYF. The CDR3 coding sequence is TGTGCCATCATGGGGGTAGGGCTGCGCGAGCAGTACTTC.